This entry features one T cell receptor (beta chain) sequence. This clonotype was seen more than once but under ten times. Its binding antigen is unknown. Base qualities are not recorded, but no much larger clone differs from it by a single base. These data come from a study of early T cells in non-severe SARS-CoV-2 infection (TCRdb year 2021). Study-wide context: TCR sequencing used bulk RNA from unsorted whole blood, so alpha and beta chains could not be paired.

The study was a case-control design nested within a healthcare worker cohort in London, UK, with weekly nasopharyngeal swab PCR tests and blood sampling. Healthcare workers were enrolled in the week of the UK lockdown, from 23 to 31 March 2020, and were followed every week for up to roughly 16 weeks. Trimmed from V: 0 bases; trimmed from J: 9 bases; junction bases lacking a gene match: 14. From its cysteine to its phenylalanine, the CDR3 spans 16 amino acids. Only the CDR3 DNA is retained, 48 bases long and in frame from the first base. The germline V gene (reference sequence) sets CDR1 to GTSNPN and CDR2 to SVGIG. The study at large found these results: Matching against VDJdb was skewed toward anti-spike CD8 responses, likely underestimated virus-specific expansions, and missed private and CD4 specificities.

Preparation of the library involved 5' RACE. The sequencer was a NextSeq 500. To correct for sequencing error and PCR bias, the TCR library protocol tagged individual cDNA molecules with unique molecular identifiers. Both TCR alpha and beta chains were sequenced, and tight co-correlation was observed between alpha and beta sequence abundances in each sample. The study's processing was this. Decombinator V4 was used to annotate the V gene, J gene and CDR3 of the TCR sequences. Expanded TCRs were defined as changing significantly between any two time points under a Poisson model with p below 0.0001. TCR abundances were normalised to the total number of TCRs sequenced per sample and were expressed as counts per million. MAIT TCRs were defined by TRAV1-2 paired with TRAJ12, TRAJ20 or TRAJ33, and iNKT TCRs by TRAV10 paired with TRAJ18. A search of VDJdb, accessed on 1 November 2021, was run for TCRs annotated to CMV, EBV and SARS-CoV-2, with TCRs annotated for multiple antigens excluded. TCRdb passed the public sequencing reads through fastp at Q25 and MiXCR, retaining productive beta sequences. Rows are combined by CDR3 protein, so each entry shows the most common genes and DNA. Clone size and V and J calls follow TCRdb, not the original study. A total of 100,000 to 130,000 distinct CDR3 sequences appear in this sample, around 10% of them only once. Of the sample, 3.1% is held by the ten largest clones.

This TCR was sampled from an adult who was a healthcare worker with PCR-confirmed SARS-CoV-2 infection or an uninfected control (not recorded which). The rearranged segments are TRBV30 and TRBJ1-2, and 9 junction bases match TRBD1. The specimen was whole blood. The CDR3 in this case is CAWSVGQGPGEYSYTF. The nucleotides are TGTGCCTGGAGTGTAGGACAGGGGCCAGGCGAGTATAGCTACACCTTC.